Given below is one T cell receptor beta chain in context. This sample is part of a study of blood T cell repertoires in COVID-19. The CDR3 totals 13 residues. Germline assignment: CDR1 SGHRS and CDR2 YFSETQ. V lost 4 bases to trimming and J lost 5 bases, with 12 bases between them. Clones were read by immunoSEQ multiplex PCR, and TCRdb kept only the in-frame ones, dropping some. This sample has about 260,000 clones, with about 87% found just once. The chain joins TRBV5-1 to TRBJ1-1, with a weak D call TRBD1 (6 bases). Sequenced material: PBMCs or T cells enriched from blood (not recorded which). This clonotype originated in a woman in her 50s who had recovered from COVID-19. The CDR3 DNA follows: TGCGCCAGCAGCCTGAGGGGGGGAACTGAAGCTTTCTTT. Amino acids: CASSLRGGTEAFF.